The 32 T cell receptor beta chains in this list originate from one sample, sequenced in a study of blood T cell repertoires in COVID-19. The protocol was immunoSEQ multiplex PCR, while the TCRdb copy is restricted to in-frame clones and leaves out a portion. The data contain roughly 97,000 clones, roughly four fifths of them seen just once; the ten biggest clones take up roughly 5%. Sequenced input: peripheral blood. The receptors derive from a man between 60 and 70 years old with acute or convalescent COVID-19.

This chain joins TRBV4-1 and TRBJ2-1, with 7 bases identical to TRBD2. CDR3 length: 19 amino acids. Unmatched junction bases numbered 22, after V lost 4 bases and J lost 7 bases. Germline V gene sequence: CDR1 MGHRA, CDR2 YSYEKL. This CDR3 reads CASSPTAPLWEGPTNEQFF. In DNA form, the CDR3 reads TGCGCCAGCAGCCCAACCGCTCCCCTATGGGAGGGCCCTACGAATGAGCAGTTCTTC.

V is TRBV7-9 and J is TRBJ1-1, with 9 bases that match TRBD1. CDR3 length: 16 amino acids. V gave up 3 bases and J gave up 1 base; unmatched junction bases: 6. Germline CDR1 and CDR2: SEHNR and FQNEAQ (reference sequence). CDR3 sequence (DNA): TGTGCCAGCAGCTTGGCGGGGACAGGGTCGAACACTGAAGCTTTCTTT. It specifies CASSLAGTGSNTEAFF.

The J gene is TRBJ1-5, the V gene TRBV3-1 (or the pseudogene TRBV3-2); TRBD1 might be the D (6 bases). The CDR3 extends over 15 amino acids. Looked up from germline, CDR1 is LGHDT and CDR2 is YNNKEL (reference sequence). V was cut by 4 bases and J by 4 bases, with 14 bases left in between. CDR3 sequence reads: CASSLGQWANQPQHF. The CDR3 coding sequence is TGTGCCAGCAGCCTAGGACAGTGGGCGAATCAGCCCCAGCATTTT.

CDR3 in DNA: TGCAGTGCTAGTAGGGGACTAGGGCAAGAGACCCAGTACTTC. This encodes CSASRGLGQETQYF. This rearrangement joins TRBV20-1 to TRBJ2-5, with TRBD2 identical over 8 bases. J was trimmed by 2 bases and V by 3 bases; bases with no gene match: 5. CDR3 length equals 14 residues. Germline assignment: CDR1 DFQATT and CDR2 SNEGSKA (reference sequence).

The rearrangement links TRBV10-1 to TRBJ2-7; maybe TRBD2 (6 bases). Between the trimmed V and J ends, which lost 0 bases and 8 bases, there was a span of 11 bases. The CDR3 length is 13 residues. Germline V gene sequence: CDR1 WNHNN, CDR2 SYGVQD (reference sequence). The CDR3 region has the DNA TGCGCCAGCAGTGAGTCCGGCCTAGCGAAGCAGTACTTC. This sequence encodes CASSESGLAKQYF.

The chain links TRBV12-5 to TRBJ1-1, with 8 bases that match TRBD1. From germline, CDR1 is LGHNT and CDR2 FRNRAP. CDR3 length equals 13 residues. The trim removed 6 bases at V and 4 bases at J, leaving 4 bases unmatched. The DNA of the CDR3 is TGTGCTAGTGGCCTAGGACAGGGCACTGAAGCTTTCTTT. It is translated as CASGLGQGTEAFF.

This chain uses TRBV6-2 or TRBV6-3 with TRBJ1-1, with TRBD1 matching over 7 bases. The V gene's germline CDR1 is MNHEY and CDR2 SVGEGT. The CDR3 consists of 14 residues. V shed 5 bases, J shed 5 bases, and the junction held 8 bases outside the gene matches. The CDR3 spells CASSQQGSMTEAFF. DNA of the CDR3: TGTGCCAGCAGTCAACAGGGGAGTATGACTGAAGCTTTCTTT.

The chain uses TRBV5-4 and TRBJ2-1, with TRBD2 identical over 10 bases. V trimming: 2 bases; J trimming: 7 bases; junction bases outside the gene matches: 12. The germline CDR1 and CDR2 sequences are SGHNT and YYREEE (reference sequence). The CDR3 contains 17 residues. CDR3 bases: TGTGCCAGCAGCTTTCCCCTCCTAGCGGGAGAGTTGAATGAGCAGTTCTTC. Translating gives CASSFPLLAGELNEQFF.

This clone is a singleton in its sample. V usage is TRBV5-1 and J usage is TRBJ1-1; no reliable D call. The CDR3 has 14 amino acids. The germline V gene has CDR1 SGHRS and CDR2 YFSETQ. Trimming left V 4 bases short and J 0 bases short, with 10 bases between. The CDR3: CASSAGRVNTEAFF. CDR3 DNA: TGCGCCAGCAGCGCGGGGAGGGTGAACACTGAAGCTTTCTTT.

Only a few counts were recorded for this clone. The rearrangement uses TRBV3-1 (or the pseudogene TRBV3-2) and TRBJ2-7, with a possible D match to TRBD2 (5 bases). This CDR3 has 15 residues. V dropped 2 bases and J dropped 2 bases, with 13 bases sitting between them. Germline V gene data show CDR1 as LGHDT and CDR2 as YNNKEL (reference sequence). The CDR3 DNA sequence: TGTGCCAGCAGCCAAAAGGACTCTCCAGCCTACGAGCAGTACTTC. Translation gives CASSQKDSPAYEQYF.

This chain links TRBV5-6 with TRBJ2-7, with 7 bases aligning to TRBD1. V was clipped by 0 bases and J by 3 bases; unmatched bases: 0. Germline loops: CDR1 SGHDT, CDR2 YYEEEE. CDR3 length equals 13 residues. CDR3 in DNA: TGTGCCAGCAGCTTGGGGACAGGCTACGAGCAGTACTTC. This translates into CASSLGTGYEQYF.

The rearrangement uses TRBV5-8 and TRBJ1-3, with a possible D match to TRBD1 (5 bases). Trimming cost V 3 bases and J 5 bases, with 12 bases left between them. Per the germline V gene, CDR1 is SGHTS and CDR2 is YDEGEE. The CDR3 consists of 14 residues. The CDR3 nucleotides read TGTGCCAGCAGCTCACCGGACATTAGAAACACCATATATTTT. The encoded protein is CASSSPDIRNTIYF. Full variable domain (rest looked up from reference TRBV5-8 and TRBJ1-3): EAGVTQSPTHLIKTRGQQATLRCSPISGHTSVYWYQQALGLGLQFLLWYDEGEERNRGNFPPRFSGRQFPNYSSELNVNALELEDSALYLCASSSPDIRNTIYFGEGSWLTVV.

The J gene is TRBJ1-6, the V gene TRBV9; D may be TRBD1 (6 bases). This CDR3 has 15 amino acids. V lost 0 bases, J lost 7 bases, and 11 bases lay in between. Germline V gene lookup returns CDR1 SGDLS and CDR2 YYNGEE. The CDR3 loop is CASSVEARGNSPLHF. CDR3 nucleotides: TGTGCCAGCAGCGTAGAGGCCAGGGGCAATTCACCCCTCCACTTT. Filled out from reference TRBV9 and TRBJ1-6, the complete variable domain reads DSGVTQTPKHLITATGQRVTLRCSPRSGDLSVYWYQQSLDQGLQFLIQYYNGEERAKGNILERFSAQQFPDLHSELNLSSLELGDSALYFCASSVEARGNSPLHFGNGTRLTVT.

The CDR3 DNA sequence: TGTGCCAGCAGTTGGACGACAGGGGGCGAGACCCAGTACTTC. It specifies CASSWTTGGETQYF. V usage is TRBV28 and J usage is TRBJ2-5, with 10 bases that match TRBD1. CDR1 is MDHEN, CDR2 SYDVKM, per germline. J gave up 5 bases and V 4 bases, and 4 bases lay outside the gene matches. The CDR3 covers 14 residues.

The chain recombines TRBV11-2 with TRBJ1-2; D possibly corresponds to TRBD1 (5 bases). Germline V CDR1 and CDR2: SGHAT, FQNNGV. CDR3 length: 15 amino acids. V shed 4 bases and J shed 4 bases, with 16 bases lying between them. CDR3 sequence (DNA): TGTGCCAGCAGCTACGGACGGGGGATAAGCTATGGCTACACCTTC. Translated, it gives CASSYGRGISYGYTF. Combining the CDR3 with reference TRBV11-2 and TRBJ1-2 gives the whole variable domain EAGVAQSPRYKIIEKRQSVAFWCNPISGHATLYWYQQILGQGPKLLIQFQNNGVVDDSQLPKDRFSAERLKGVDSTLKIQPAKLEDSAVYLCASSYGRGISYGYTFGSGTRLTVV.

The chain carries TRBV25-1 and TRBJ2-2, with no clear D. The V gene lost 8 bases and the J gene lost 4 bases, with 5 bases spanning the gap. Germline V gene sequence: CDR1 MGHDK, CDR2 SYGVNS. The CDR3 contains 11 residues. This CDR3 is CASLFTGELFF. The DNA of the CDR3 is TGTGCCAGCCTTTTCACCGGGGAGCTGTTTTTT. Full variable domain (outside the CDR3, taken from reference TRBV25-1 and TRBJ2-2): EADIYQTPRYLVIGTGKKITLECSQTMGHDKMYWYQQDPGMELHLIHYSYGVNSTEKGDLSSESTVSRIRTEHFPLTLESARPSHTSQYLCASLFTGELFFGEGSRLTVL.

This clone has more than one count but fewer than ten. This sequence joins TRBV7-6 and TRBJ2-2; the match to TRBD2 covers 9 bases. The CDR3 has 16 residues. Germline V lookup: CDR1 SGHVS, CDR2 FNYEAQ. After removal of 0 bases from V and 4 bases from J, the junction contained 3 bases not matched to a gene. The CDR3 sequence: CASSLALAGITGELFF. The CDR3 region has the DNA TGTGCCAGCAGCTTAGCGCTAGCGGGAATCACCGGGGAGCTGTTTTTT.

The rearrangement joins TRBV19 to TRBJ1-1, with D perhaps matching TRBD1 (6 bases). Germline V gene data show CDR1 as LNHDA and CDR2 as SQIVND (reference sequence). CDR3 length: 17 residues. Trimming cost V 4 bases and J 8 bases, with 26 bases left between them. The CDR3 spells CASSKRRRGTLFWEAFF. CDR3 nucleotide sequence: TGTGCCAGTAGTAAACGGAGAAGGGGGACCCTTTTTTGGGAAGCTTTCTTT. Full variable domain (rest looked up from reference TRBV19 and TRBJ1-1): DGGITQSPKYLFRKEGQNVTLSCEQNLNHDAMYWYRQDPGQGLRLIYYSQIVNDFQKGDIAEGYSVSREKKESFPLTVTSAQKNPTAFYLCASSKRRRGTLFWEAFFGQGTRLTVV.

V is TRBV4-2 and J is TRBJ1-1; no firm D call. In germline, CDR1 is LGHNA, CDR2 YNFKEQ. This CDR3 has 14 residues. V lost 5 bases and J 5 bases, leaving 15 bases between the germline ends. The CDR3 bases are TGTGCCAGCAGCGCTCACCCCCGGGAGACTGAAGCTTTCTTT. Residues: CASSAHPRETEAFF.

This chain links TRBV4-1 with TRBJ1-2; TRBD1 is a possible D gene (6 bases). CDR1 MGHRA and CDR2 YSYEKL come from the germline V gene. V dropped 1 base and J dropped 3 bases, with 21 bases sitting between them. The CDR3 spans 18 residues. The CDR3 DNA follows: TGCGCCAGCAGCCAAGGGGAGGGCTTCGGACAGCAATACTATGGCTACACCTTC. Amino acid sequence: CASSQGEGFGQQYYGYTF.

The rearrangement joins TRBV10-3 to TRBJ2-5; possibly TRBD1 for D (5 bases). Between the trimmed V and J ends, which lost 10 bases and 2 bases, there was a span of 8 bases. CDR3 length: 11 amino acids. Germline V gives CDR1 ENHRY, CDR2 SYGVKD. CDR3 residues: CATTEQETQYF. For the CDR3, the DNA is TGTGCCACGACAGAACAAGAGACCCAGTACTTC.

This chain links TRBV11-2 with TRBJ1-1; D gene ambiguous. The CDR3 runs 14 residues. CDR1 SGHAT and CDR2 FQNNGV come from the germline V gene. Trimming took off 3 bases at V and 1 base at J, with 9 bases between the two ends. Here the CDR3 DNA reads TGTGCCAGCAGCTTCGGAGGGCAGAACACTGAAGCTTTCTTT. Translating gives CASSFGGQNTEAFF.

This CDR3 reads CASSLGVSNQPQHF. The CDR3 region has the DNA TGTGCCAGCAGTTTAGGGGTTAGCAATCAGCCCCAGCATTTT. This chain uses TRBV6-5 with TRBJ1-5, with TRBD1 as a possible D gene (5 bases). The germline V gene encodes CDR1 MNHEY and CDR2 SVGAGI. CDR3 size: 14 residues. Deletions cut 4 bases from V and 0 bases from J, with 7 bases between.

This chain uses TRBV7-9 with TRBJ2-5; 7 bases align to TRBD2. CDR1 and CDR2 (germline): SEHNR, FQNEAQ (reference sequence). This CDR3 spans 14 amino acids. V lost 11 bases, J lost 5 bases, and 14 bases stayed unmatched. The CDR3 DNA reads TGTGCCGGGGGGGGACCATCGGTGGCCGAGACCCAGTACTTC. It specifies CAGGGPSVAETQYF.

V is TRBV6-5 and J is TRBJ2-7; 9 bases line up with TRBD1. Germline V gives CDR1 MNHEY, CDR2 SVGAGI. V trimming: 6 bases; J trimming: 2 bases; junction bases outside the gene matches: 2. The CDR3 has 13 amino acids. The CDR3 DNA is TGTGCCAGCAGAGGGACAGGGACCTACGAGCAGTACTTC. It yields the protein CASRGTGTYEQYF.

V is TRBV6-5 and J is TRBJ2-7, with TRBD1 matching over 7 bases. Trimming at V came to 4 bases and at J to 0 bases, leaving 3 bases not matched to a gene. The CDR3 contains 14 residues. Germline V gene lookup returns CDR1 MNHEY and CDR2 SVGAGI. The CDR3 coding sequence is TGTGCCAGCAGTTTGGACAGGAACTCCTACGAGCAGTACTTC. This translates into CASSLDRNSYEQYF.

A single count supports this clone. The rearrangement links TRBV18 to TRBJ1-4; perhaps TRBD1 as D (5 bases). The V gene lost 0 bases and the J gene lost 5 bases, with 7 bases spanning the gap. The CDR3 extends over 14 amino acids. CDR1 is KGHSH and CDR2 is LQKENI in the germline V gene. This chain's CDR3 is CASSPPSGNEKLFF. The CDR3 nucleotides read TGTGCCAGCTCACCACCTTCAGGGAATGAAAAACTGTTTTTT.

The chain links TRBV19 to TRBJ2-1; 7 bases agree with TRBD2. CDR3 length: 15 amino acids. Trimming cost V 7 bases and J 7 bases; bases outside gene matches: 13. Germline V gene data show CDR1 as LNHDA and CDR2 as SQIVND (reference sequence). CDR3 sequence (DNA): TGTGCCAGTAAACCACTAGCGCCAACGGGAAATGAGCAGTTCTTC. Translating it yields CASKPLAPTGNEQFF.

CDR3 protein: CASRPDRLNTEAFF. CDR3 in DNA: TGTGCCAGCAGACCAGACAGGCTGAACACTGAAGCTTTCTTT. V usage is TRBV6-5 and J usage is TRBJ1-1; weak D call: TRBD1 (6 bases). This CDR3 spans 14 amino acids. V lost 6 bases to trimming and J lost 0 bases, with 11 bases between them. CDR1 is MNHEY, CDR2 SVGAGI, per germline.

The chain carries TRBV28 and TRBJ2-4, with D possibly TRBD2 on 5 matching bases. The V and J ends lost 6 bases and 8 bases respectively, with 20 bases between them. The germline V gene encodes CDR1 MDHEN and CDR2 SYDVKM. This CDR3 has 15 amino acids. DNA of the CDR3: TGTGCCAGCAGCACGGGGTCTTTTATTCGGGACATTCAGTACTTC. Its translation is CASSTGSFIRDIQYF.

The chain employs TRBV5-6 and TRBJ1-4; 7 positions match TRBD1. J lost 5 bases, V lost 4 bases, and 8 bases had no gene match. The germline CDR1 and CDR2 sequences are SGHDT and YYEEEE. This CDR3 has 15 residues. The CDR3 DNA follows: TGTGCCAGCAGCGGAACAGGGGTTTCAAATGAAAAACTGTTTTTT. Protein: CASSGTGVSNEKLFF.

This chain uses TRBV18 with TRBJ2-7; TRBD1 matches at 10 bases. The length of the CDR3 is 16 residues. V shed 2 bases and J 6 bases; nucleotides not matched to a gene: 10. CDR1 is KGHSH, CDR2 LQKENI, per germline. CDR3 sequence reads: CASSPATVGTGAEQYF. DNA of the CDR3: TGTGCCAGCTCACCAGCCACGGTGGGGACAGGGGCCGAGCAGTACTTC. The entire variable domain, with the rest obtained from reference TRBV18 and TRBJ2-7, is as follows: NAGVMQNPRHLVRRRGQEARLRCSPMKGHSHVYWYRQLPEEGLKFMVYLQKENIIDESGMPKERFSAEFPKEGPSILRIQQVVRGDSAAYFCASSPATVGTGAEQYFGPGTRLTVT.